A selection of T cell receptor beta chains follows, all from one sample in a study of human T cells and chemical hapten exposure. One entry per CDR3 protein, called by TCRdb with MiXCR from the RACE reads. The sample contains around 300,000 distinct CDR3 sequences, 5% to 6.5% of which appear only once. Sample: whole blood, taken in connection with sensitization to the hapten diphenylcyclopropenone (DPC). These receptors came from a woman in her late teens or twenties with alopecia areata. Some clones in this sample may be carry-over from other donors' samples. Each CDR3 is given with its conserved first and last residue. D genes are given only for firm matches. Size tells how often a clone was seen (once, few, many) or the class of an expanded clone, and some rows leave it out.

clone_size: many
j_call: TRBJ2-5
v_call: TRBV7-6
d_call: .
cdr3_nt: TGTGCCAGCAGCTTAGAGGGGCCCCCGGGGGCGCGAGTCGGGACCCAGTACTTC
cdr3_aa: CASSLEGPPGARVGTQYF

clone_size: .
j_call: TRBJ2-3
v_call: TRBV6-1
d_call: .
cdr3_nt: TGTGCCAGCAGCCCCAGGGGGGCCGGTACGCAGTATTTT
cdr3_aa: CASSPRGAGTQYF

clone_size: .
j_call: TRBJ1-6
v_call: TRBV7-9
d_call: .
cdr3_nt: TGTGCCAGCAGCTTATTGGAGGGGGGTTCACCCCTCCACTTT
cdr3_aa: CASSLLEGGSPLHF

clone_size: few
j_call: TRBJ2-7
v_call: TRBV18
d_call: TRBD1
cdr3_nt: TGTGCCAGCTCACCAACCGAAACCGGGACAGGGGTCGAGCAGTACTTC
cdr3_aa: CASSPTETGTGVEQYF

clone_size: many
j_call: TRBJ1-1
v_call: TRBV6-1
d_call: .
cdr3_nt: TGTGCCAGCAGCTGGGACACCTTGAACACTGAAGCTTTCTTT
cdr3_aa: CASSWDTLNTEAFF

clone_size: .
j_call: TRBJ2-7
v_call: TRBV20-1
d_call: .
cdr3_nt: TGCAGTGCACTCGAAGGTTCCTACGAGCAGTACTTC
cdr3_aa: CSALEGSYEQYF

clone_size: few
j_call: TRBJ2-7
v_call: TRBV19
d_call: .
cdr3_nt: TGTGCCACCTCGGACCGCTACGAGCAGTACTTC
cdr3_aa: CATSDRYEQYF

clone_size: .
j_call: TRBJ1-2
v_call: TRBV12-3/TRBV12-4
d_call: .
cdr3_nt: TGTGCCAGCAGTTTGATCGGGCGCCCCTATGGCTACACCTTC
cdr3_aa: CASSLIGRPYGYTF

clone_size: few
j_call: TRBJ2-7
v_call: TRBV10-3
d_call: TRBD2
cdr3_nt: TGTGCCATCGCGATAGCGGGGGGCCCGGTTACCTACGAGCAGTACTTC
cdr3_aa: CAIAIAGGPVTYEQYF

clone_size: .
j_call: TRBJ2-1
v_call: TRBV7-2
d_call: TRBD2
cdr3_nt: TGTGCCAGCAGCCCAGCCGGGACTAGACCTGGGGGGCAGTTCTTC
cdr3_aa: CASSPAGTRPGGQFF

clone_size: many
j_call: TRBJ2-3
v_call: TRBV5-6
d_call: .
cdr3_nt: TGTGCCAGCAGCTTGGATTATACGCAGTATTTT
cdr3_aa: CASSLDYTQYF

clone_size: many
j_call: TRBJ2-2
v_call: TRBV10-2
d_call: .
cdr3_nt: TGCGCCAGCAGTGAATCGCTTGGGGAGCTGTTTTTT
cdr3_aa: CASSESLGELFF

clone_size: .
j_call: TRBJ2-5
v_call: TRBV6-5
d_call: .
cdr3_nt: TGTGCCAGCAGTTACTCCTCGGACGGACCAGAGACCCAGTACTTC
cdr3_aa: CASSYSSDGPETQYF

clone_size: .
j_call: TRBJ1-1
v_call: TRBV18
d_call: .
cdr3_nt: TGTGCCAGCTCGCCCGGCAGGGAAGCTGAAGCTTTCTTT
cdr3_aa: CASSPGREAEAFF

clone_size: .
j_call: TRBJ2-1
v_call: TRBV15
d_call: .
cdr3_nt: TGTGCCACCAGCAGAGAAGGTGGCGGAGTCAATGAGCAGTTCTTC
cdr3_aa: CATSREGGGVNEQFF

clone_size: few
j_call: TRBJ1-1
v_call: TRBV6-2/TRBV6-3
d_call: .
cdr3_nt: TGTGCCAGCAGAGAACAGGGAAAGACTGAAGCTTTCTTT
cdr3_aa: CASREQGKTEAFF

clone_size: few
j_call: TRBJ2-1
v_call: TRBV6-6
d_call: .
cdr3_nt: TGTGCCAGCATGAATGGGGGGTTAAGCTCCTACAATGAGCAGTTCTTC
cdr3_aa: CASMNGGLSSYNEQFF

clone_size: few
j_call: TRBJ1-5
v_call: TRBV6-5
d_call: TRBD1
cdr3_nt: TGTGCCAGCAGCCAGGTGGGACAGGGTAGCAATCAGCCCCAGCATTTT
cdr3_aa: CASSQVGQGSNQPQHF

clone_size: many
j_call: TRBJ2-3
v_call: TRBV29-1
d_call: TRBD1
cdr3_nt: TGCAGCGTTGAAGTTAAGGGGGCAGTACCCACAGATACGCAGTATTTT
cdr3_aa: CSVEVKGAVPTDTQYF

clone_size: .
j_call: TRBJ1-5
v_call: TRBV11-2
d_call: .
cdr3_nt: TGTGCCAGCAGCCAGTCAGGGGGCAATCAGCCCCAGCATTTT
cdr3_aa: CASSQSGGNQPQHF

clone_size: many
j_call: TRBJ2-1
v_call: TRBV29-1
d_call: TRBD1
cdr3_nt: TGCAGCGGGGACAGCTACAATGAGCAGTTCTTC
cdr3_aa: CSGDSYNEQFF

clone_size: few
j_call: TRBJ2-3
v_call: TRBV10-3
d_call: TRBD2
cdr3_nt: TGTGCCATCAGTAAGTCCGGGGGGGCCGATACGCAGTATTTT
cdr3_aa: CAISKSGGADTQYF

clone_size: few
j_call: TRBJ1-1
v_call: TRBV10-3
d_call: .
cdr3_nt: TGTGCCATCTTCAACAGGGAGAACACTGAAGCTTTCTTT
cdr3_aa: CAIFNRENTEAFF

clone_size: few
j_call: TRBJ1-5
v_call: TRBV6-5
d_call: .
cdr3_nt: TGTGCCAGCAGTTACTCGGACAGCTCCAATCAGCCCCAGCATTTT
cdr3_aa: CASSYSDSSNQPQHF

clone_size: many
j_call: TRBJ1-4
v_call: TRBV2
d_call: .
cdr3_nt: TGTGCCAGCAGTCTAAGAAAACTGTTTTTT
cdr3_aa: CASSLRKLFF

clone_size: .
j_call: TRBJ2-3
v_call: TRBV5-6
d_call: TRBD2
cdr3_nt: TGTGCCAGCAGAAAGCCCCTACTAGCGGGGGGGACAGATACGCAGTATTTT
cdr3_aa: CASRKPLLAGGTDTQYF

clone_size: many
j_call: TRBJ2-2
v_call: TRBV18
d_call: .
cdr3_nt: TGTGCCAGCTCACCGGACGGGGAGCTGTTTTTT
cdr3_aa: CASSPDGELFF

clone_size: .
j_call: TRBJ1-2
v_call: TRBV6-1
d_call: TRBD1
cdr3_nt: TGTGCCAGACGAGACAGGGTCTATGGCTACACCTTC
cdr3_aa: CARRDRVYGYTF

clone_size: many
j_call: TRBJ1-4
v_call: TRBV4-2
d_call: TRBD1
cdr3_nt: TGTGCCAGCAGCCAACGACAGGGTTCTAATGAAAAACTGTTTTTT
cdr3_aa: CASSQRQGSNEKLFF

clone_size: few
j_call: TRBJ2-1
v_call: TRBV7-8
d_call: TRBD2
cdr3_nt: TGTGCCAGCAGCTTAGCCGGACTAGTCACCTACAATGAGCAGTTCTTC
cdr3_aa: CASSLAGLVTYNEQFF

clone_size: .
j_call: TRBJ2-5
v_call: TRBV29-1
d_call: .
cdr3_nt: TGCAGCGTCTTACAGGGGGGGAAAGAGACCCAGTACTTC
cdr3_aa: CSVLQGGKETQYF

clone_size: .
j_call: TRBJ1-6
v_call: TRBV3-1
d_call: .
cdr3_nt: TGTGCCAGCAGCCAAGAGCCAGGGTATTCACCCCTCCACTTT
cdr3_aa: CASSQEPGYSPLHF

clone_size: .
j_call: TRBJ2-3
v_call: TRBV6-4
d_call: TRBD1
cdr3_nt: TGTGCCAGCAGTGAAGGACAGGGGGCTAGCACAGATACGCAGTATTTT
cdr3_aa: CASSEGQGASTDTQYF

clone_size: .
j_call: TRBJ2-1
v_call: TRBV4-2
d_call: TRBD2
cdr3_nt: TGTGCCAGCAGCCGGACTAGCGGGGGACTTATCAATGAGCAGTTCTTC
cdr3_aa: CASSRTSGGLINEQFF

clone_size: .
j_call: TRBJ1-2
v_call: TRBV4-3
d_call: .
cdr3_nt: TGCGCCAGCAGCCAAGAGGAAAAGGGGCGTATTGGCTACACCTTC
cdr3_aa: CASSQEEKGRIGYTF

clone_size: .
j_call: TRBJ2-1
v_call: TRBV4-3
d_call: .
cdr3_nt: TGCGCCAGCAGCCAAGATGGAAGCGGATTTTACAATGAGCAGTTCTTC
cdr3_aa: CASSQDGSGFYNEQFF

clone_size: few
j_call: TRBJ1-1
v_call: TRBV6-2/TRBV6-3
d_call: TRBD1
cdr3_nt: TGTGCCAGCAGTTACGCCTACCGGACAGGATTGAACACTGAAGCTTTCTTT
cdr3_aa: CASSYAYRTGLNTEAFF

clone_size: .
j_call: TRBJ2-1
v_call: TRBV20-1
d_call: .
cdr3_nt: TGCAGTGCTAGAGATACCAACCGCTCCTACAATGAGCAGTTCTTC
cdr3_aa: CSARDTNRSYNEQFF

clone_size: few
j_call: TRBJ2-7
v_call: TRBV6-5
d_call: .
cdr3_nt: TGTGCTGTGGGGGGGCGGGTCGAGCAGTACTTC
cdr3_aa: CAVGGRVEQYF

clone_size: many
j_call: TRBJ1-5
v_call: TRBV7-9
d_call: .
cdr3_nt: TGTGCCAGCAGCTTATGGGACACAGATCAGCCCCAGCATTTT
cdr3_aa: CASSLWDTDQPQHF

clone_size: few
j_call: TRBJ1-6
v_call: TRBV4-1
d_call: .
cdr3_nt: TGCGCCAGCAGCCGCGTCCAGGAGGGGAGCTCCTATAATTCACCCCTCCACTTT
cdr3_aa: CASSRVQEGSSYNSPLHF